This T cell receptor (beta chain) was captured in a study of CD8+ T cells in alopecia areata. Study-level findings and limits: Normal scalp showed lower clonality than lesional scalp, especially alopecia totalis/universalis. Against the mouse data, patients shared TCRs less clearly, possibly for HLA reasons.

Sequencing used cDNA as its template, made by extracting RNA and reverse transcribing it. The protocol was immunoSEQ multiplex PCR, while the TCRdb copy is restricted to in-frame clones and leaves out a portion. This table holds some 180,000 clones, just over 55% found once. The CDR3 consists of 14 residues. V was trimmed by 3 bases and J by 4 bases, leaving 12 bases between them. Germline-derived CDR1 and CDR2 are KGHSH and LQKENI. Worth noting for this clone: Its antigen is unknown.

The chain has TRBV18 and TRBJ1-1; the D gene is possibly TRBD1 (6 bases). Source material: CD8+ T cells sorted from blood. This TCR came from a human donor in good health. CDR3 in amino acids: CASSPRDRITEAFF. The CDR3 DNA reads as TGTGCCAGCTCACCCCGAGACAGGATCACTGAAGCTTTCTTT. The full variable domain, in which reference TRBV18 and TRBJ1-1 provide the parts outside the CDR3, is NAGVMQNPRHLVRRRGQEARLRCSPMKGHSHVYWYRQLPEEGLKFMVYLQKENIIDESGMPKERFSAEFPKEGPSILRIQQVVRGDSAAYFCASSPRDRITEAFFGQGTRLTVV.